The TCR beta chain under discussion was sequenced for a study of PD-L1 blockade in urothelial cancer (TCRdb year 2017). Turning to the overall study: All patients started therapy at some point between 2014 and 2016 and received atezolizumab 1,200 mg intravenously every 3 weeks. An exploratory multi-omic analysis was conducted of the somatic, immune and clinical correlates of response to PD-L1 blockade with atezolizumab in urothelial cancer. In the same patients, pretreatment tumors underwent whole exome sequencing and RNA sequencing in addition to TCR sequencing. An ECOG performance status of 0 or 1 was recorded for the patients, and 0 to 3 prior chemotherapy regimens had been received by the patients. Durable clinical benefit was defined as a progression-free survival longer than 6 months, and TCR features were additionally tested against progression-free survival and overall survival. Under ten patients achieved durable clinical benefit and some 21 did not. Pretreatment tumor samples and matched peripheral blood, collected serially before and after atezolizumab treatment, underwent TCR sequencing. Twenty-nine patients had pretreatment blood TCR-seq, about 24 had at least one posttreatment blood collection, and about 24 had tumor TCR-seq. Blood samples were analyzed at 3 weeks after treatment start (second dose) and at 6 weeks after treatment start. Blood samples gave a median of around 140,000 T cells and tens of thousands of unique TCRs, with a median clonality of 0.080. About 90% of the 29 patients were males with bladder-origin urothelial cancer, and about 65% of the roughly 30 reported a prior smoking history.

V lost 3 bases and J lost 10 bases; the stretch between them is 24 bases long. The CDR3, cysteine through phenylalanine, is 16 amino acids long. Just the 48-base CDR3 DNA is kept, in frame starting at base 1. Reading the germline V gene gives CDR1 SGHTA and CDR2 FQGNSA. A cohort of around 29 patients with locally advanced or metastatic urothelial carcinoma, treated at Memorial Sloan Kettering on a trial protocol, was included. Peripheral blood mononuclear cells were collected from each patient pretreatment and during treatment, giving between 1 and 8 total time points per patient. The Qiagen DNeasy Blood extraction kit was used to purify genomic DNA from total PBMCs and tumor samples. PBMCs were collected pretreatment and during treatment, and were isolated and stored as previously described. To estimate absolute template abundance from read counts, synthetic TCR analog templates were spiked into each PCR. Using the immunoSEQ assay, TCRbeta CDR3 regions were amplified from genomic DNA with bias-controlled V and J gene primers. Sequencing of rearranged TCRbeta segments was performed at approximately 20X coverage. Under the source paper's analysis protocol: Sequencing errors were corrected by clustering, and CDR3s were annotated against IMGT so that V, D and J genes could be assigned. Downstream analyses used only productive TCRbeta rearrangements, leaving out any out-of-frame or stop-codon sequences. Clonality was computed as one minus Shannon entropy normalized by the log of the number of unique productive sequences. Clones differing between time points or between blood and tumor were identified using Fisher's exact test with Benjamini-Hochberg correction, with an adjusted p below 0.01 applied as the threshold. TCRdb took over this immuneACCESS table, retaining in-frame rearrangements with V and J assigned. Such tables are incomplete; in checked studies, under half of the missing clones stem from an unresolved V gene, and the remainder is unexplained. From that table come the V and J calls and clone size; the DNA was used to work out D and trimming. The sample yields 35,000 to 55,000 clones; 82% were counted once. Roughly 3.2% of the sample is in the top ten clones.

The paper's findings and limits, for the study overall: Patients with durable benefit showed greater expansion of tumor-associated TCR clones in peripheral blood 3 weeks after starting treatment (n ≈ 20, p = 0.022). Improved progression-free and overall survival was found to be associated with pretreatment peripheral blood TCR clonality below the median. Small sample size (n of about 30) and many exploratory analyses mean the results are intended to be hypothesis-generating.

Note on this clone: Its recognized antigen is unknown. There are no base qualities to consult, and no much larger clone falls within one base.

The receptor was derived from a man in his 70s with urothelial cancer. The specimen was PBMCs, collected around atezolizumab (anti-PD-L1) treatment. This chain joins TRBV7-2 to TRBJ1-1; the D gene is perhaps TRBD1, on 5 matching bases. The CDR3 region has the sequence CASSLAGQAGRFGAFF. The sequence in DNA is TGTGCCAGCAGCTTGGCGGGCCAGGCAGGGAGGTTTGGAGCTTTCTTT.